The 22 T cell receptor beta chains given below trace back to one sample, sequenced in a study of blood T cell repertoires in COVID-19. This table comes from immunoSEQ multiplex PCR, and its TCRdb copy is limited to in-frame clones, with some not included. The sample includes approximately 140,000 clones, over 70% of them seen just once. Sequencing was performed on PBMCs or T cells enriched from blood (not recorded which). The receptor set was obtained from a middle-aged man in a cohort exposed to, infected with or recovered from COVID-19 (not recorded which).

As to this clone: One end of the junction fails to match germline, which may point to a read error. This chain joins TRBV5-4 and TRBJ2-7, with TRBD1 identical over 12 bases. This CDR3 has 15 amino acids. In germline, CDR1 is SGHNT, CDR2 YYREEE (reference sequence). The CDR3 here is CASSLGTGTGGSSHF. For the CDR3, the DNA is TGTGCCAGCAGCTTGGGAACCGGGACAGGGGGCTCTAGTCACTTC.

The rearrangement uses TRBV6-4 and TRBJ1-5; TRBD1 agrees at 9 bases. Germline CDR1 and CDR2: MRHNA and SNTAGT. The length of the CDR3 is 15 residues. Trimming at V came to 3 bases and at J to 9 bases, leaving 9 bases not matched to a gene. CDR3 residues: CASSDMGQGRPPQHF. As DNA, the CDR3 is TGTGCCAGCAGTGATATGGGACAGGGTAGACCGCCCCAGCATTTT.

This chain links TRBV5-1 with TRBJ2-7, with 14 nucleotides matching TRBD2. The V segment lost 6 bases and the J segment 7 bases; nucleotides outside the gene matches: 9. Germline values: CDR1 SGHRS, CDR2 YFSETQ. This CDR3 is 15 amino acids long. CDR3 loop: CASTSSGLAGVEQYF. CDR3 in DNA: TGCGCCAGCACTTCCTCGGGACTAGCGGGAGTGGAGCAGTACTTC.

The genes are TRBV30 and TRBJ2-3, with 9 positions matching TRBD2. In germline, CDR1 is GTSNPN, CDR2 SVGIG (reference sequence). The V segment lost 4 bases and the J segment 6 bases; nucleotides outside the gene matches: 8. CDR3 size: 14 residues. CDR3 coding DNA: TGTGCCTGGACCCCGGCGGGGGGGCACGATACGCAGTATTTT. Its protein is CAWTPAGGHDTQYF.

V gene TRBV5-1 combines with J gene TRBJ1-1; D is undetermined. This CDR3 is 16 amino acids long. Looked up from germline, CDR1 is SGHRS and CDR2 is YFSETQ. The V end was cut by 6 bases, the J end by 1 base, with 19 bases between. CDR3 in amino acids: CASNSPEGSSNTEAFF. CDR3 DNA sequence: TGCGCCAGCAACTCCCCCGAGGGCAGTTCGAACACTGAAGCTTTCTTT.

This sequence joins TRBV3-1 (or the pseudogene TRBV3-2) and TRBJ2-2, with 12 positions matching TRBD2. This CDR3 is 18 amino acids long. Unmatched junction bases numbered 8, after V lost 0 bases and J lost 6 bases. Germline V gene data show CDR1 as LGHDT and CDR2 as YNNKEL (reference sequence). In DNA, the CDR3 is TGTGCCAGCAGCCAAGAGGGAGGGACTAGCGGGTCCGCCGGGGAGCTGTTTTTT. Translating it yields CASSQEGGTSGSAGELFF.

This chain joins TRBV5-5 and TRBJ2-1; the match to TRBD1 covers 9 bases. Per the germline V gene, CDR1 is SGHKS and CDR2 is YYEKEE (reference sequence). The V gene end was trimmed by 2 bases and the J gene end by 5 bases; junction bases not matched to a gene: 8. This CDR3 comprises 16 residues. The DNA of the CDR3 is TGTGCCAGCAGCTTAAGGGGACAGGGAATCCACAATGAGCAGTTCTTC. The encoded protein is CASSLRGQGIHNEQFF.

The chain links TRBV19 to TRBJ1-3, with D perhaps matching TRBD1 (6 bases). CDR1 is LNHDA and CDR2 is SQIVND in the germline V gene (reference sequence). V lost 2 bases to trimming and J lost 4 bases, with 15 bases between them. The CDR3 runs 16 residues. The CDR3 DNA reads TGTGCCAGTAGTATACAGGCACAGGGACGGGGAAACACCATATATTTT. Protein: CASSIQAQGRGNTIYF. The entire variable domain, with the rest obtained from reference TRBV19 and TRBJ1-3, is as follows: DGGITQSPKYLFRKEGQNVTLSCEQNLNHDAMYWYRQDPGQGLRLIYYSQIVNDFQKGDIAEGYSVSREKKESFPLTVTSAQKNPTAFYLCASSIQAQGRGNTIYFGEGSWLTVV.

The J gene is TRBJ1-6, the V gene TRBV6-5; 9 nucleotides align to TRBD1. The V segment lost 6 bases and the J segment 19 bases; nucleotides outside the gene matches: 13. The CDR3 is 13 amino acids. Germline V CDR1 and CDR2: MNHEY, SVGAGI. The CDR3 reads CASSKGGTGRWHF. The CDR3 nucleotides are TGTGCCAGCAGCAAGGGGGGGACAGGGAGATGGCACTTT.

The V gene is TRBV7-9, the J gene TRBJ1-2; no clear D. This CDR3 is 15 amino acids long. Per germline, CDR1 SEHNR and CDR2 FQNEAQ (reference sequence). Trimming removed 2 bases from V and 3 bases from J, with 13 bases in between. The CDR3 nucleotides read TGTGCCAGCAGCTTATCCGAGGGTTCTCACTATGGCTACACCTTC. It specifies CASSLSEGSHYGYTF. Together with reference TRBV7-9 and TRBJ1-2, the CDR3 gives the full variable domain: DTGVSQNPRHKITKRGQNVTFRCDPISEHNRLYWYRQTLGQGPEFLTYFQNEAQLEKSRLLSDRFSAERPKGSFSTLEIQRTEQGDSAMYLCASSLSEGSHYGYTFGSGTRLTVV.

This chain connects TRBV6-1 to TRBJ2-1, with D possibly matching TRBD1 (5 bases). Trimming left V 1 base short and J 7 bases short, with 11 bases between. This CDR3 has 14 amino acids. Germline values: CDR1 MNHNS, CDR2 SASEGT. Here the CDR3 DNA reads TGTGCCAGCAGTGAAGGGCAGGGCTGGAATGAGCAGTTCTTC. This codes for CASSEGQGWNEQFF.

This chain joins TRBV7-2 and TRBJ1-1; D uncertain. Trimming took off 1 base at V and 1 base at J, with 7 bases between the two ends. This CDR3 has 14 residues. Germline V gene lookup returns CDR1 SGHTA and CDR2 FQGNSA. CDR3 nucleotides: TGTGCCAGCAGCTTAGGCCAGCGGAACACTGAAGCTTTCTTT. It yields the protein CASSLGQRNTEAFF.

The chain employs TRBV5-4 and TRBJ1-1; tentatively, D is TRBD1 (5 bases). Trimming pared 5 bases from V and 1 base from J, leaving 18 bases between. There are 16 residues in the CDR3. Germline CDR1 is SGHNT and CDR2 is YYREEE (reference sequence). The CDR3 bases are TGTGCCAGCAGTCACCTGGGGAGGGGAGGGAACACTGAAGCTTTCTTT. Amino acid sequence: CASSHLGRGGNTEAFF.

The rearrangement joins TRBV5-6 to TRBJ2-7, with a possible D match to TRBD1 (5 bases). CDR3 length equals 13 residues. The V end lost 3 bases, the J end lost 5 bases, and 12 bases lay between the germline ends. Per the germline V gene, CDR1 is SGHDT and CDR2 is YYEEEE. The CDR3, as DNA: TGTGCCAGCAGCTGGGCAGGGAAAAACGAGCAGTACTTC. Translation: CASSWAGKNEQYF.

This chain uses TRBV27 with TRBJ1-2; D not resolved. The CDR3 is 14 residues long. Trimming took off 8 bases at V and 2 bases at J, with 15 bases between the two ends. CDR1 and CDR2 from the germline V gene are MNHEY and SMNVEV (reference sequence). The CDR3 here is CASGAAPLNYGYTF. The CDR3 region has the DNA TGTGCCAGCGGCGCGGCCCCCCTCAACTATGGCTACACCTTC.

The CDR3 DNA sequence: TGTGCCAGCAGTTCGACACCTTACGAGCAGTACTTC. Translated: CASSSTPYEQYF. The chain joins TRBV27 to TRBJ2-7, with D hard to call. The CDR3 is made up of 12 amino acids. The V and J ends lost 4 bases and 4 bases respectively, with 8 bases between them. The germline CDR1 and CDR2 sequences are MNHEY and SMNVEV (reference sequence).

This chain connects TRBV5-5 to TRBJ1-4, with 7 bases aligning to TRBD1. The CDR3 totals 17 residues. J was trimmed by 0 bases and V by 4 bases; bases with no gene match: 9. CDR1 is SGHKS and CDR2 is YYEKEE in the germline V gene (reference sequence). The DNA of the CDR3 is TGTGCCAGCAGCAGAGGACAGGCGATAACAACTAATGAAAAACTGTTTTTT. It codes for CASSRGQAITTNEKLFF.

This clone was seen once. The chain links TRBV24-1 to TRBJ1-5, with 10 bases identical to TRBD1. The CDR3 runs to 16 residues. Trimming cost V 3 bases and J 3 bases; bases outside gene matches: 4. Germline CDR1 KGHDR, CDR2 SFDVKD. CDR3 sequence (DNA): TGTGCCACCAGTGATCAGGGACAGGGGACCAATCAGCCCCAGCATTTT. Translation: CATSDQGQGTNQPQHF.

J is TRBJ2-3 and V is TRBV5-1; 9 positions agree with TRBD1. The germline V gene has CDR1 SGHRS and CDR2 YFSETQ. The J segment lost 4 bases and the V segment lost 7 bases, leaving 13 bases of the junction unmatched. The CDR3 spans 16 residues. As DNA, the CDR3 is TGCGCCAGCGCCTGGGGACAGGGAGAAGGATCAGATACGCAGTATTTT. This gives the protein CASAWGQGEGSDTQYF.

The rearrangement uses TRBV7-3 and TRBJ1-1; 7 bases are a match to TRBD1. There are 14 residues in the CDR3. The V segment lost 5 bases and the J segment 4 bases; nucleotides outside the gene matches: 7. The germline CDR1 and CDR2 sequences are SGHTA and FQGTGA. CDR3 residues: CASSPQGVGTEAFF. As DNA, the CDR3 is TGTGCCAGCAGCCCGCAGGGGGTCGGCACTGAAGCTTTCTTT.

This chain connects TRBV15 to TRBJ2-3; no reliable D call. Per the germline V gene, CDR1 is LNHNV and CDR2 is YYDKDF (reference sequence). V gave up 2 bases and J gave up 4 bases, with 7 bases separating them. The CDR3 covers 13 residues. In nucleotides, the CDR3 is TGTGCCACCAGCAGATTTCCCGCAGATACGCAGTATTTT. As protein: CATSRFPADTQYF.

The chain couples TRBV5-1 to TRBJ2-2; TRBD1 aligns across 8 bases. The V gene end was trimmed by 1 base and the J gene end by 3 bases; junction bases not matched to a gene: 11. This CDR3 spans 18 amino acids. Germline V CDR1 and CDR2: SGHRS, YFSETQ. The CDR3 nucleotides are TGCGCCAGCAGCTTGCTCGGGGTGGACAGGGTGTACACCGGGGAGCTGTTTTTT. Translation gives CASSLLGVDRVYTGELFF.